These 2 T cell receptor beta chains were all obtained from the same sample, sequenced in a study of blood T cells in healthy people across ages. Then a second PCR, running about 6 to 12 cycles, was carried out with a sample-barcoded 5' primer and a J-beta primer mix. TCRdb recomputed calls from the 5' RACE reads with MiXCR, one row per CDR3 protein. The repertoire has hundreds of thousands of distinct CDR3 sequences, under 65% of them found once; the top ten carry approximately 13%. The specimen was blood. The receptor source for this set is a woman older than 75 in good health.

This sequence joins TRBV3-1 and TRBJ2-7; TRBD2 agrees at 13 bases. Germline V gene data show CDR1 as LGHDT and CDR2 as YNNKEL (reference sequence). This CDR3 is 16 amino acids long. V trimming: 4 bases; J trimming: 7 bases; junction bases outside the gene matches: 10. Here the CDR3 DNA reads TGTGCCAGCAGCCCCAGACTAGCGGGGGGTGATAATGAGCAGTACTTC. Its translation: CASSPRLAGGDNEQYF.

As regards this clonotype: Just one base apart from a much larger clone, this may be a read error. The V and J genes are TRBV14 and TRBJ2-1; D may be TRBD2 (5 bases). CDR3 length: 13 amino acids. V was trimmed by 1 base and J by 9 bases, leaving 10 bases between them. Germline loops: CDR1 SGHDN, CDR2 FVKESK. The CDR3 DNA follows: TGTGCCAGCAGCCAAGGGATTGGGAGTGAGCAGTTCTTC. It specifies CASSQGIGSEQFF.